This T cell receptor beta chain was profiled in a study of blood T cell repertoires in COVID-19. Study context: The United States, Italy and Spain were the sources of the acute and convalescent COVID-19 samples.

Germline CDR1 SGDLS, CDR2 YYNGEE. V shed 0 bases and J 3 bases; nucleotides not matched to a gene: 9. This CDR3 contains 18 residues. Assay: immunoSEQ multiplex PCR; the TCRdb copy retains only in-frame clones and omits some. In the table there are 50,000 or so clones, 90% of which are singletons. V gene TRBV9 combines with J gene TRBJ2-2; TRBD1 aligns across 9 bases. The specimen was peripheral blood. The origin of this receptor is a woman of 80 years or more with acute or convalescent COVID-19. Here the CDR3 DNA reads TGTGCCAGCAGCGTAGGGCTTCCGACAGGGGGGGACACCGGGGAGCTGTTTTTT. It specifies CASSVGLPTGGDTGELFF.